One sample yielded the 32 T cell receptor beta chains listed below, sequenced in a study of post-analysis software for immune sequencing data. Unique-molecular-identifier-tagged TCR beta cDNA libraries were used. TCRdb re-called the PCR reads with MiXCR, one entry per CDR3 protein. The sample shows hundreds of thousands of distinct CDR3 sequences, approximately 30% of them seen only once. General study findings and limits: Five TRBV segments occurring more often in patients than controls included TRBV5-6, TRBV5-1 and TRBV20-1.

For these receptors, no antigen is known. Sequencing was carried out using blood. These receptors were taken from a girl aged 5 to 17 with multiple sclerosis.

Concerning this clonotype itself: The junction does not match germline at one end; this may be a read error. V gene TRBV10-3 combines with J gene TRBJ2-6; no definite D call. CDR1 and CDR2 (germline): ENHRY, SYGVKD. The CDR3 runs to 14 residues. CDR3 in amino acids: CAIGDGSGANVLTF. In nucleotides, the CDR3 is TGTGCCATCGGTGACGGCTCTGGGGCCAACGTCCTGACTTTC.

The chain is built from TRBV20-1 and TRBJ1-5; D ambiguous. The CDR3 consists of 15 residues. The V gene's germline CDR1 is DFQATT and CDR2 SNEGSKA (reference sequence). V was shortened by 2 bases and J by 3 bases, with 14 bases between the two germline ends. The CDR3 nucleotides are TGCAGTGCTAGACTGCCCCAGGCGACCAATCAGCCCCAGCATTTT. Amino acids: CSARLPQATNQPQHF.

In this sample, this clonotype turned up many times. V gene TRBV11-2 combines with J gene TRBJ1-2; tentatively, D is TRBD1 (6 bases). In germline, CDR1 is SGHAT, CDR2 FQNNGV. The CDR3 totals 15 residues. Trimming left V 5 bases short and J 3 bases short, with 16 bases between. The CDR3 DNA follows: TGTGCCAGCAGCACTGTGGCAGGGGAGTACTATGGCTACACCTTC. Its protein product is CASSTVAGEYYGYTF.

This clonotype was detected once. CDR3 in DNA: TGTGCCAGCAGCCAAGAAGACAGAGGAGCTTTCTTT. It translates to CASSQEDRGAFF. The chain has TRBV3-1 and TRBJ1-1, with D maybe TRBD1 (5 bases). Germline values: CDR1 LGHDT, CDR2 YNNKEL (reference sequence). The CDR3 extends over 12 amino acids. Trimming shortened V by 0 bases and J by 10 bases, and 9 bases separated the two germline ends.

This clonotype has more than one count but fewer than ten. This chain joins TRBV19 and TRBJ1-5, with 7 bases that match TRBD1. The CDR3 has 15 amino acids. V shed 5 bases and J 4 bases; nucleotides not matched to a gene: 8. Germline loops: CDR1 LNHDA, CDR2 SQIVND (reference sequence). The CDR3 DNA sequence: TGTGCCAGTAGTTCTACCGGGACAGCTAATCAGCCCCAGCATTTT. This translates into CASSSTGTANQPQHF. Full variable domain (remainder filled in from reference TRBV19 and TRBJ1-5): DGGITQSPKYLFRKEGQNVTLSCEQNLNHDAMYWYRQDPGQGLRLIYYSQIVNDFQKGDIAEGYSVSREKKESFPLTVTSAQKNPTAFYLCASSSTGTANQPQHFGDGTRLSIL.

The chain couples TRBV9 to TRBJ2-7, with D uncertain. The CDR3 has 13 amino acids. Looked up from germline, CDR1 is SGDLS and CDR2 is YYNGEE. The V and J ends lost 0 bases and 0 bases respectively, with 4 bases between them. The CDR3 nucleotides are TGTGCCAGCAGCGTAGACAACTCCTACGAGCAGTACTTC. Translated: CASSVDNSYEQYF.

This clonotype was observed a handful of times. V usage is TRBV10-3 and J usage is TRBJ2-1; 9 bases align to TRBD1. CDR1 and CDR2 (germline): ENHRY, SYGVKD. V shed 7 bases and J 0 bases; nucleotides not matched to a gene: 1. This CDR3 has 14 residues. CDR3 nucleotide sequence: TGTGCCATCAAACAGGGGGCCTCCTACAATGAGCAGTTCTTC. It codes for CAIKQGASYNEQFF.

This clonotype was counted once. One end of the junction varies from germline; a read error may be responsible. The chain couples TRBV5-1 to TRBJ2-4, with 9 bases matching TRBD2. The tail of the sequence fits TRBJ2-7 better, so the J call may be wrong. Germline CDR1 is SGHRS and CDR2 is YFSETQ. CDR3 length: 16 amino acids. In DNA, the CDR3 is TGCACCAGCAGCGGGGGGCCAGCGGGCGACCCCTACGAGCAGTACTTC. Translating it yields CTSSGGPAGDPYEQYF.

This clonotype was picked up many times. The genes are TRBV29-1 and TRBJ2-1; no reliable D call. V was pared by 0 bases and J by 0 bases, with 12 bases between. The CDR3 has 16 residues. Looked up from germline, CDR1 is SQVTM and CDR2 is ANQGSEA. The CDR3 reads CSVEDPVSSSYNEQFF. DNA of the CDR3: TGCAGCGTTGAAGATCCTGTCTCGAGCTCCTACAATGAGCAGTTCTTC.

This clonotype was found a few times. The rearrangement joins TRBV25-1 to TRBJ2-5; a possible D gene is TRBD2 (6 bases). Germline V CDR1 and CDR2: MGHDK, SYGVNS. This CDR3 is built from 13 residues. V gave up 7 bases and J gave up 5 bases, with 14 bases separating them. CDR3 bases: TGTGCCAGCATGGCTCGGGGGAAGGAGACCCAGTACTTC. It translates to CASMARGKETQYF.

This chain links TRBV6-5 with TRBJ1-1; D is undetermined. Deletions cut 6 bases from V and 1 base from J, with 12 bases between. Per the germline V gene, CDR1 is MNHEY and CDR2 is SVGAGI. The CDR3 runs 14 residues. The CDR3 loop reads CASRSPRRNTEAFF. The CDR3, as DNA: TGTGCCAGCAGATCTCCGAGGCGGAACACTGAAGCTTTCTTT.

The CDR3 protein is CSVEIGSSETQYF. DNA of the CDR3: TGCAGCGTTGAGATCGGCAGCTCAGAGACCCAGTACTTC. The chain combines TRBV29-1 with TRBJ2-5; D is unresolved. Trimming removed 3 bases from V and 4 bases from J, with 12 bases in between. This CDR3 comprises 13 residues. Germline V gene sequence: CDR1 SQVTM, CDR2 ANQGSEA. Full variable domain (outside the CDR3, taken from reference TRBV29-1 and TRBJ2-5): SAVISQKPSRDICQRGTSLTIQCQVDSQVTMMFWYRQQPGQSLTLIATANQGSEATYESGFVIDKFPISRPNLTFSTLTVSNMSPEDSSIYLCSVEIGSSETQYFGPGTRLLVL.

Here the CDR3 reads CASSTILGSSYNEQFF. In nucleotides, the CDR3 is TGTGCCAGCAGCACCATCCTAGGGAGCTCCTACAATGAGCAGTTCTTC. This chain links TRBV5-6 with TRBJ2-1, with a possible D match to TRBD2 (5 bases). The CDR3 consists of 16 residues. Trimming pared 4 bases from V and 0 bases from J, leaving 14 bases between. Per germline, CDR1 SGHDT and CDR2 YYEEEE. The full variable domain, rest sourced from reference TRBV5-6 and TRBJ2-1, is DAGVTQSPTHLIKTRGQQVTLRCSPKSGHDTVSWYQQALGQGPQFIFQYYEEEERQRGNFPDRFSGHQFPNYSSELNVNALLLGDSALYLCASSTILGSSYNEQFFGPGTRLTVL.

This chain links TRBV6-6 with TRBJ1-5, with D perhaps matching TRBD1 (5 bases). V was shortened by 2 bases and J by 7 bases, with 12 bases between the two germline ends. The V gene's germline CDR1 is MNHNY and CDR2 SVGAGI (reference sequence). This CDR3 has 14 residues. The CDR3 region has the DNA TGTGCCAGCAGTTACGGGGGTCCCCGGCAGCCCCAGCATTTT. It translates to CASSYGGPRQPQHF.

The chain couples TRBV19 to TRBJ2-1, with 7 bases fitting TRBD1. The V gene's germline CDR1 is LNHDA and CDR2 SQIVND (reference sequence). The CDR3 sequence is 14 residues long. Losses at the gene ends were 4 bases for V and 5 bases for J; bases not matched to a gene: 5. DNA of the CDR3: TGTGCCAGTAGTACCCACAGGGGAGACAATGAGCAGTTCTTC. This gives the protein CASSTHRGDNEQFF.

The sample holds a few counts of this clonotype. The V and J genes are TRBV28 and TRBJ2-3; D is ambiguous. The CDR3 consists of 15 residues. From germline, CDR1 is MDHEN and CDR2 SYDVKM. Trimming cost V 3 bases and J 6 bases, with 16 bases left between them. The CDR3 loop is CASSLPVIGGDTQYF. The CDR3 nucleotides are TGTGCCAGCAGTTTGCCTGTTATAGGTGGGGATACGCAGTATTTT.

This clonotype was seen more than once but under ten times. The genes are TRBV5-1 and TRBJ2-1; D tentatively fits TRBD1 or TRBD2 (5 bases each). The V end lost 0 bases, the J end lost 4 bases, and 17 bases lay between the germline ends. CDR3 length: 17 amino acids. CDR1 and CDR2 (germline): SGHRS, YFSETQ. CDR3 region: CASSLVGAGRNYNEQFF. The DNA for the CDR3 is TGCGCCAGCAGCTTGGTCGGGGCAGGGCGAAATTACAATGAGCAGTTCTTC.

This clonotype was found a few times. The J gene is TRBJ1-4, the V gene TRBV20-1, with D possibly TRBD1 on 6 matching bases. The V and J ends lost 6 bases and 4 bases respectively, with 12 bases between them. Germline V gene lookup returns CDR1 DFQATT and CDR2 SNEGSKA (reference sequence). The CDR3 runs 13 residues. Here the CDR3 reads CSAPGGGNEKLFF. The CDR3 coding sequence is TGCAGTGCCCCCGGGGGCGGTAATGAAAAACTGTTTTTT.

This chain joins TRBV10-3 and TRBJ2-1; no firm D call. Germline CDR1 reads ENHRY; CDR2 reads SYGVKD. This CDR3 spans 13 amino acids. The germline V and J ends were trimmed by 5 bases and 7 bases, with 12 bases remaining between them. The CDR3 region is CAISSQERNEQFF. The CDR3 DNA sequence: TGTGCCATCAGTTCGCAGGAGAGGAATGAGCAGTTCTTC.

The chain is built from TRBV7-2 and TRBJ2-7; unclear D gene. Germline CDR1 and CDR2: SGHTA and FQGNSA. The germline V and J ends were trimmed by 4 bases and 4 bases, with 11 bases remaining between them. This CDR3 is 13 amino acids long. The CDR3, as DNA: TGTGCCAGCAGCTCGCTCACCTGGTACGAGCAGTACTTC. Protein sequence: CASSSLTWYEQYF.

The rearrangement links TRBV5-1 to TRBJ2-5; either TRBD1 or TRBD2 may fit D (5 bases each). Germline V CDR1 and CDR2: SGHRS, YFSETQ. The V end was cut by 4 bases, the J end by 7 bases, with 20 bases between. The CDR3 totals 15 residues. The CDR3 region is CASSPTVNQGGTQYF. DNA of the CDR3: TGCGCCAGCAGCCCGACAGTCAACCAAGGAGGGACCCAGTACTTC.

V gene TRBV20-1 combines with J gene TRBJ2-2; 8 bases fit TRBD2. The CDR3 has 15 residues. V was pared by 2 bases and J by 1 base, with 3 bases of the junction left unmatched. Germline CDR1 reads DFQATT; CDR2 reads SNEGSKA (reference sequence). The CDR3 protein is CSARKTSVNTGELFF. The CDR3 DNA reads TGCAGTGCTAGAAAGACTAGCGTGAACACCGGGGAGCTGTTTTTT.

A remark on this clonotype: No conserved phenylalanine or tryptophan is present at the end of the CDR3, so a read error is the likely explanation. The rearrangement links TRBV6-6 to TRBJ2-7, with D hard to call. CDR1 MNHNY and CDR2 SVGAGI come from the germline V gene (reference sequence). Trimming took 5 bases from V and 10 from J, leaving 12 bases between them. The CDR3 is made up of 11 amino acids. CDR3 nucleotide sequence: TGTGCCAGCAGTAACCTGGATACCCAGTACTCC. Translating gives CASSNLDTQYS.

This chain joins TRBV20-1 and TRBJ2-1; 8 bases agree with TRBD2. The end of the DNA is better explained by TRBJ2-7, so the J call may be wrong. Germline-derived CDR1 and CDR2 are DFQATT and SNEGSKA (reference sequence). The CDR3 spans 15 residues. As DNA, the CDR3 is TGCAGTGCTAGAGCCGGGACTAGATCCTACAATGAGCAGTACTTC. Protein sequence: CSARAGTRSYNEQYF.

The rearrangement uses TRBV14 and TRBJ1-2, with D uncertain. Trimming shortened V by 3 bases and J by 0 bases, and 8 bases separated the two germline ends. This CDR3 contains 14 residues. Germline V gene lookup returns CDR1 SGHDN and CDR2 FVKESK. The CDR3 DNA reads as TGTGCCAGCAGCCATATCTTGGCTAACTATGGCTACACCTTC. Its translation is CASSHILANYGYTF.

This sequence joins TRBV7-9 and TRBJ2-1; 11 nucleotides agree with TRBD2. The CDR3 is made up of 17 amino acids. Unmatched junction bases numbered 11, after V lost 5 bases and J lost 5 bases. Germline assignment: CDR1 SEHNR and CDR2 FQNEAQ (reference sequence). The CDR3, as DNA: TGTGCCAGCAGCCCTACTAGCGGGAGAAGGAAGAACAATGAGCAGTTCTTC. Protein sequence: CASSPTSGRRKNNEQFF.

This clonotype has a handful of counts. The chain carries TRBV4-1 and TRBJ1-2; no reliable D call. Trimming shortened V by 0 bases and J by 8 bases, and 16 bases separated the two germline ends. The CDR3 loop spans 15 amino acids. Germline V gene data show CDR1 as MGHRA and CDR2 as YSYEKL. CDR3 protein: CASSQEPGMGWGYTF. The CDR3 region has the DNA TGCGCCAGCAGCCAAGAGCCGGGGATGGGGTGGGGCTACACCTTC.

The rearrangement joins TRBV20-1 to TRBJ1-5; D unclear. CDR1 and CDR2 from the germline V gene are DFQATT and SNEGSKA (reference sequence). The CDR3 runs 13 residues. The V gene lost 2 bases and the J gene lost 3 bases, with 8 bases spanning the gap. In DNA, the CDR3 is TGCAGTGCTAGAACGGACCTCAATCAGCCCCAGCATTTT. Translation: CSARTDLNQPQHF.

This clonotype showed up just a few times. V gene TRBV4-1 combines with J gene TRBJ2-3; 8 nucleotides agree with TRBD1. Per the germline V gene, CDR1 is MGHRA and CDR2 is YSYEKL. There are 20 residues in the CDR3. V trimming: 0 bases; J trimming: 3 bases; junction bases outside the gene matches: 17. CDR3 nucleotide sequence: TGCGCCAGCAGCCAAGAGTCTGGGACGGCAGGGGGCTTTAGTACAGATACGCAGTATTTT. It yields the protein CASSQESGTAGGFSTDTQYF.

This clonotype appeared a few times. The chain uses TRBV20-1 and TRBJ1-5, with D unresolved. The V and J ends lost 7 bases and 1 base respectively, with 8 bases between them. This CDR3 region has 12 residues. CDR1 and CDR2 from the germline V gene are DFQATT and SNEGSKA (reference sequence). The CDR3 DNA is TGCAGTGGGTTCACAAGCAATCAGCCCCAGCATTTT. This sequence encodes CSGFTSNQPQHF.

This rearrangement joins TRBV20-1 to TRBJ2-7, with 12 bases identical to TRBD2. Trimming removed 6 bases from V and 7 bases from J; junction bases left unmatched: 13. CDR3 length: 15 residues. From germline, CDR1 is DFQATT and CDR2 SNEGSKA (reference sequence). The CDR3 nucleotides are TGCAGTGCCAACACCGGGACTAGCGGGCTCTATGAGCAGTACTTC. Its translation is CSANTGTSGLYEQYF.

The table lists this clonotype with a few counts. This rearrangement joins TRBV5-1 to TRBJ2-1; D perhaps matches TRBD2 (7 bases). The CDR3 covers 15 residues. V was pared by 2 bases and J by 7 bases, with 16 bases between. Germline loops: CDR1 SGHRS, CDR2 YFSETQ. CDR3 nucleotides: TGCGCCAGCAGCTTAGAGGGGGGGGCCTCTAATGAGCAGTTCTTC. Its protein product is CASSLEGGASNEQFF.